The clone carrying this T cell receptor beta chain was seen more than once but under ten times. The antigen is unknown. Trimming cost V 1 base and J 7 bases; bases outside gene matches: 12. The CDR3 spans 16 residues. The germline V gene encodes CDR1 MGHRA and CDR2 YSYEKL. This specimen belongs to a study of cytomegalovirus exposure and HLA in healthy donors. Findings and limits, study-wide: Most of the TCR beta V segments (in an earlier analysis) were productive either about 87% or about 30% of the time.

It was with 60 Vbeta and 13 Jbeta primers that the PCR ran. Here immunoSEQ multiplex PCR was the method, and the copy in TCRdb shows in-frame clones only, minus some. Seen here are about 150,000 clones, nearly 90% observed once, and the top ten hold more than 0.5%. Sequencing was done on a sample of PBMCs. The TCR sequence derives from a woman between 35 and 50 years old in good health and CMV-seronegative. This rearrangement joins TRBV4-1 to TRBJ1-2, with TRBD1 identical over 7 bases. The CDR3 nucleotides read TGCGCCAGCAGCCAAGTTGGGGACAGCCTCCCCATTGGCTACACCTTC. Translated: CASSQVGDSLPIGYTF.